This T cell receptor (beta chain) was obtained from a study of blood T cell repertoires in COVID-19 (dated by TCRdb to about 2020). For the study in its entirety: Collaborator samples came from the United States, Italy and Spain and covered acute and convalescent phases of COVID-19. The material from the prospective study consisted of cDNA or gDNA derived from T cells, B-cell-depleted T cells, or PBMCs. Deeply sampled blood TCRbeta repertoires from subjects exposed to, actively infected with, or recovered from COVID-19 were included in the dataset. The repertoires were released in a freely available public database intended as a resource for research on the immune response to SARS-CoV-2. The samples were drawn from two sources: the first 160 participants of the ongoing ImmuneRACE study, and 1,254 subjects contributed by 6 global collaborators. Sample metadata almost always included a de-identified subject ID, COVID-19 status, age in years and sex. HLA class I and class II types, where available, came from metadata supplied by the sample provider rather than from assay-based typing. Study-level results and caveats: Clinical and demographic metadata were provided uncurated, with the amount varying by source and participant.

One collaborating source in Seattle enrolled patients while the patients were actively infected and followed the patients over time throughout the course of disease. Whole blood was collected in K2EDTA tubes by collaborating institutions according to the institutions' own protocols. For TCRbeta analysis, collaborator samples were shipped as frozen whole blood, as isolated PBMCs, or as DNA extracted from either sample type. The immunoSEQ Assay, a bias-controlled multiplex PCR, was used to amplify TCRbeta CDR3 regions from genomic DNA. Concerning the study's data processing: The number of nucleated cells in each sample was estimated from the amplification of reference gene primers within the assay. To quantify the absolute abundance of each unique TCRbeta CDR3 rearrangement, sequence reads were collapsed and filtered. For each sample, productive Simpson clonality was calculated as the square root of Simpson's diversity index across productive rearrangements. This is the immuneACCESS table as TCRdb keeps it, with only in-frame sequences that have V and J called. A part of the clones is gone; compared with another copy, unresolved V genes explain less than half, and the rest is unexplained. The DNA gave D and trimming, while V, J and clone size come from that table. Present in this sample are fewer than 700,000 clones, less than 90% of which were seen just once. The ten largest make up 7.5% to 9% of the sample.

Remarks on this clone: The target of this receptor is not known. No qualities accompany the bases; no much larger clone lies one base away.

CDR1 and CDR2, per the germline V gene, are LGHNA and YNFKEQ. The junction shows trimming of 0 bases on V and 6 bases on J, plus 6 bases between the germline ends. The CDR3 covers 13 residues, taking in both the cysteine and the phenylalanine. The retained sequence is limited to the CDR3, 39 bases, with the frame set at the first base. This TCR derives from a woman aged 45 to 65 with COVID-19, enrolled during active disease. The sequence is built from TRBV4-2 and TRBJ1-3; the D gene remains uncertain. The sequencing input was peripheral blood. The CDR3 has the sequence CASSQDGANTIYF. The DNA reads TGTGCCAGCAGCCAAGATGGAGCAAACACCATATATTTT.